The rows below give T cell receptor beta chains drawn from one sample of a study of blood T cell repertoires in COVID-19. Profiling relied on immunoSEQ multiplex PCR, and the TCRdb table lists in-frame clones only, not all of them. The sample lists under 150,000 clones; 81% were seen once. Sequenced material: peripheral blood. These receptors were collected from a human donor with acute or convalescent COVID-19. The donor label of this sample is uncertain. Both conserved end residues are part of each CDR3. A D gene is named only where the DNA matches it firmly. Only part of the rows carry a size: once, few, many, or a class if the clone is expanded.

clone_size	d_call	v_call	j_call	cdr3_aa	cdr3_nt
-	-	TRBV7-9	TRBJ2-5	CASSNNLELGPKEGQYF	TGTGCCAGCAGCAATAATTTAGAATTGGGCCCAAAAGAGGGCCAGTACTTC
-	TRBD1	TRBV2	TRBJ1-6	CATGDRGNSPLHF	TGTGCCACGGGGGACAGGGGGAATTCACCCCTCCACTTT
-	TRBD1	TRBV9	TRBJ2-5	CASSAGGQNQETQYF	TGTGCCAGCAGCGCAGGGGGACAGAACCAAGAGACCCAGTACTTC
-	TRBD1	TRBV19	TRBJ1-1	CASSVGQGVTEAFF	TGTGCCAGTAGTGTGGGACAGGGGGTCACTGAAGCTTTCTTT
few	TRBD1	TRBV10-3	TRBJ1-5	CAISESGGFNQPQHF	TGTGCCATCAGTGAATCAGGGGGCTTTAATCAGCCCCAGCATTTT
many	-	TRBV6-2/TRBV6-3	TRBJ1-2	CASSFPGIYYGYTF	TGTGCCAGCAGTTTCCCGGGGATTTACTATGGCTACACCTTC
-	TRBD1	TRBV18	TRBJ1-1	CASSPTGGNTEAFF	TGTGCCAGCTCACCAACAGGGGGTAACACTGAAGCTTTCTTT
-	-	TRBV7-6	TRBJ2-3	CASSLGTTRTDTQYF	TGTGCCAGCAGCTTAGGGACTACCCGCACAGATACGCAGTATTTT
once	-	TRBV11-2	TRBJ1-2	CASSRGSSYGYTF	TGTGCCAGCAGCCGAGGGTCGTCCTATGGCTACACCTTC
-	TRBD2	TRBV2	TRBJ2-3	CASSEQDGGTTDTQYF	TGTGCCAGCAGTGAACAGGACGGGGGGACCACAGATACGCAGTATTTT
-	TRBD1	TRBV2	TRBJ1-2	CASHNRGLGGYTF	TGTGCCAGTCACAACAGGGGACTAGGTGGCTACACCTTC
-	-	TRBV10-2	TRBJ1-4	CASSDLYLNEKLFF	TGCGCCAGCAGTGATTTGTATCTTAATGAAAAACTGTTTTTT
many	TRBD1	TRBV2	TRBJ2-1	CASSEAETGVINEQFF	TGTGCCAGCAGTGAAGCGGAGACAGGGGTTATCAATGAGCAGTTCTTC
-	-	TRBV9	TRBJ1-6	CASSVWGGGSPLHF	TGTGCCAGCAGCGTCTGGGGAGGAGGTTCACCCCTCCACTTT
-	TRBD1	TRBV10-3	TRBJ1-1	CAITGQGPEAFF	TGTGCCATCACCGGACAGGGACCTGAAGCTTTCTTT
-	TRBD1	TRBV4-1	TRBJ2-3	CASSTRGQGMDTQYF	TGCGCCAGCAGCACTCGGGGACAGGGGATGGATACGCAGTATTTT
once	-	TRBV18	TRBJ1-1	CASSSTGYEAFF	TGTGCCAGCTCCTCGACAGGCTATGAAGCTTTCTTT
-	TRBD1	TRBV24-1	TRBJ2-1	CATSVPGQGYNEQFF	TGTGCCACCAGTGTCCCCGGACAGGGGTACAATGAGCAGTTCTTC
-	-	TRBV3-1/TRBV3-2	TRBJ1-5	CASSLQGLGQPQHF	TGTGCCAGCAGCCTTCAGGGGTTGGGTCAGCCCCAGCATTTT